This is a list of T cell receptor beta chains from one sample in a study of preoperative IRX-2 immunotherapy in early breast cancer. The method was immunoSEQ multiplex PCR; TCRdb's version includes in-frame clones alone and lacks a portion of them. The sample has over 55,000 clones; roughly 94% are singletons. The sample was gathered from a patient treated with IRX-2 immunotherapy. Receptors originate from a human donor with breast cancer. Each CDR3 is given with its conserved first and last residue. D genes are given only for firm matches. The listing skips clone size in some rows; elsewhere it reads once, few, many or a size class.

clone_size d_call j_call v_call cdr3_nt cdr3_aa
few - TRBJ1-5 TRBV14 TGTGCCAGCAGCCAATCAGAAAATCAGCCCCAGCATTTT CASSQSENQPQHF
- - TRBJ1-1 TRBV28 TGTGCCAGCAGAGCAGGAATGAACACTGAAGCTTTCTTT CASRAGMNTEAFF
- - TRBJ2-6 TRBV28 TGTGCCAGCAACCTCGCGAGGGGCTCTGGGGCCAACGTCCTGACTTTC CASNLARGSGANVLTF
- - TRBJ2-7 TRBV7-3 TGTGCCAGCAGCCGTCGCCAGGGGAGTTACGAGCAGTACTTC CASSRRQGSYEQYF
- - TRBJ2-1 TRBV6-6 TGTGCCAGCAGCCCACAGGGGGGGTCCTACAATGAGCAGTTCTTC CASSPQGGSYNEQFF
- TRBD1 TRBJ1-1 TRBV7-9 TGTGCCAGCAGCGAGGGACAGCTTGGGACTGAAGCTTTCTTT CASSEGQLGTEAFF
- TRBD1 TRBJ2-7 TRBV19 TGTGCCAGTAAAATCTCCGAGACAGGGACGTCCTACGAGCAGTACTTC CASKISETGTSYEQYF
- - TRBJ2-7 TRBV5-8 TGTGCCAGCAGCCCGAGGAGGGACGAGCAGTACTTC CASSPRRDEQYF
- - TRBJ2-3 TRBV7-9 TGTGCCAGCAGCTTTAGTACAGATACGCAGTATTTT CASSFSTDTQYF
- - TRBJ2-4 TRBV29-1 TGCAGCGTTGAAGGGGTTGTGGCCAAAAACATTCAGTACTTC CSVEGVVAKNIQYF
- TRBD2 TRBJ2-3 TRBV6-5 TGTGCCAGCCGCCCCTCGGGGGGGGCAGATACGCAGTATTTT CASRPSGGADTQYF
- TRBD1 TRBJ1-1 TRBV29-1 TGCAGCGTTGTGCGGCAGGGGGCGCGGACTGAAGCTTTCTTT CSVVRQGARTEAFF
- - TRBJ2-1 TRBV30 TGTGCCTGGAGTCGTAGGGTCTACAATGAGCAGTTCTTC CAWSRRVYNEQFF
- - TRBJ2-1 TRBV15 TGTGCCACCAGCAGAGAACTACAAGAAATAGAGCAGTTCTTC CATSRELQEIEQFF
- - TRBJ2-7 TRBV29-1 TGCAGCGCCAGGACAGAACCTACGGGGCAGTACTTC CSARTEPTGQYF
- - TRBJ2-1 TRBV6-5 TGTGCCAGCACCAACCCAGGTAGGGCCTACAATGAGCAGTTCTTC CASTNPGRAYNEQFF
- - TRBJ1-4 TRBV29-1 TGCAGCGCTGGAGGACAGCGTAATGAAAAACTGTTTTTT CSAGGQRNEKLFF
- - TRBJ2-5 TRBV7-9 TGTGCCAGCAGGGAAAGCGGGCAAGAGACCCAGTACTTC CASRESGQETQYF
- - TRBJ2-1 TRBV7-3 TGTGCCAGCAGCTTAAACGTCGGGACCTACAATGAGCAGTTCTTC CASSLNVGTYNEQFF
- - TRBJ2-3 TRBV10-3 TGTGCCATCATGGAGGGGATAAGCACAGATACGCAGTATTTT CAIMEGISTDTQYF
- TRBD2 TRBJ2-2 TRBV2 TGTGCCAGCAGTGAGTGGGGACTAGCGGAGAACACCGGGGAGCTGTTTTTT CASSEWGLAENTGELFF
- TRBD1 TRBJ2-1 TRBV29-1 TGCAGCGCCGCCGAGGGGGCCCCCTACAATGAGCAGTTCTTC CSAAEGAPYNEQFF
- - TRBJ1-4 TRBV7-2 TGTGCCAGCAGCTTATATGCAACTAATGAAAAACTGTTTTTT CASSLYATNEKLFF
- - TRBJ1-4 TRBV21-1 TGTGCCAGCAGCAACGCCCAGGGGGAAAAACTGTTTTTT CASSNAQGEKLFF